The rows below give T cell receptor beta chains drawn from one sample of a study of control samples from healthy donors and cancer patients. Profiled with immunoSEQ multiplex PCR; TCRdb holds only in-frame clones, not every one. The sample records 65,000 to 70,000 clones, approximately 80% being singletons. The sample taken for sequencing was PBMCs. These receptors all come from a woman in her 50s with lung cancer. Both conserved end residues are part of each CDR3. The D gene is left open where the match is weak. Rows give clone size only sometimes, using once, few, many, or a class for an expanded clone.

clone_size j_call v_call d_call cdr3_aa cdr3_nt
- TRBJ2-7 TRBV11-2 - CASSLGSRGYEQYF TGTGCCAGCAGCTTAGGTTCTAGGGGCTACGAGCAGTACTTC
- TRBJ1-2 TRBV19 - CASRSEWGGYTF TGTGCCAGTAGATCGGAGTGGGGTGGCTACACCTTC
once TRBJ2-7 TRBV20-1 - CSASIVRDSLSYEQYF TGCAGTGCTAGTATTGTAAGGGACTCCCTCTCCTACGAGCAGTACTTC
- TRBJ2-1 TRBV9 - CASSPEQRRGDEQFF TGTGCCAGCAGCCCCGAACAACGAAGGGGCGATGAGCAGTTCTTC
- TRBJ2-5 TRBV5-1 - CASSLATGTGETQYF TGCGCCAGCAGCTTGGCGACCGGGACGGGGGAGACCCAGTACTTC
once TRBJ2-7 TRBV4-1 - CASSRMAGLYEQYF TGCGCCAGCAGCCGGATGGCAGGGCTCTACGAGCAGTACTTC
- TRBJ2-3 TRBV2 - CASSRTSTDTQYF TGTGCCAGCAGCCGGACTAGCACAGATACGCAGTATTTT
- TRBJ2-2 TRBV5-1 - CASSLAVPTGELFF TGCGCCAGCAGCTTGGCCGTACCGACCGGGGAGCTGTTTTTT
- TRBJ1-1 TRBV5-1 - CASSLVAIGDMNTEAFF TGCGCCAGCAGCTTGGTCGCGATCGGGGACATGAACACTGAAGCTTTCTTT
many TRBJ2-2 TRBV5-8 TRBD2 CASSGGLMNTGELFF TGTGCCAGCAGCGGGGGACTAATGAATACCGGGGAGCTGTTTTTT
- TRBJ2-3 TRBV9 TRBD1 CASSAGTGNEDTQYF TGTGCCAGCAGCGCCGGGACAGGGAATGAAGATACGCAGTATTTT
- TRBJ1-3 TRBV28 TRBD1 CASSLTGFIGNTIYF TGTGCCAGCAGTTTGACAGGGTTTATTGGAAACACCATATATTTT
- TRBJ2-3 TRBV7-3 - CASSLDPSSAAGVDTQYF TGTGCCAGCAGCTTAGACCCATCCAGCGCAGCCGGGGTAGATACGCAGTATTTT
- TRBJ2-5 TRBV7-9 - CASSLALAAQETQYF TGTGCCAGCAGCTTAGCGCTCGCAGCCCAAGAGACCCAGTACTTC
- TRBJ2-1 TRBV28 TRBD1 CASTHRDRGRNEQFF TGTGCCAGCACCCACCGGGACAGGGGGCGAAATGAGCAGTTCTTC
- TRBJ1-1 TRBV5-1 TRBD1 CASSSRDRGTEAFF TGCGCCAGCAGCTCCCGGGACAGGGGTACTGAAGCTTTCTTT
few TRBJ1-1 TRBV28 TRBD1 CASRGQLNTEAFF TGTGCCAGCCGGGGACAGCTGAACACTGAAGCTTTCTTT
- TRBJ2-1 TRBV6-5 - CASRYEAYNEQFF TGTGCCAGCAGGTACGAGGCCTACAATGAGCAGTTCTTC
- TRBJ2-5 TRBV18 - CASSLQETQYF TGTGCCAGCTCATTGCAAGAGACCCAGTACTTC
once TRBJ1-5 TRBV5-5 TRBD1 CASSFGAGGSNQPQHF TGTGCCAGCAGCTTTGGTGCAGGGGGGAGCAATCAGCCCCAGCATTTT
few TRBJ1-5 TRBV28 - CASSWDGTNQPQHF TGTGCCAGCAGCTGGGACGGAACCAATCAGCCCCAGCATTTT
- TRBJ2-3 TRBV14 - CASSQDGGVRADTQYF TGTGCCAGCAGCCAAGATGGCGGCGTAAGGGCAGATACGCAGTATTTT
- TRBJ2-1 TRBV27 - CASSFKGLYNEQFF TGTGCCAGCAGTTTCAAAGGTTTATACAATGAGCAGTTCTTC
few TRBJ1-4 TRBV2 - CASRGGEKLFF TGTGCCAGCAGGGGGGGGGAAAAACTGTTTTTT
- TRBJ1-5 TRBV5-6 - CASSLLGASNQPQHF TGTGCCAGCAGTTTGCTGGGAGCTAGCAATCAGCCCCAGCATTTT
few TRBJ2-3 TRBV6-2/TRBV6-3 TRBD2 CASSYLLAGGIPDTQYF TGTGCCAGCAGTTACCTTCTAGCGGGGGGTATCCCAGATACGCAGTATTTT
- TRBJ2-1 TRBV6-2/TRBV6-3 TRBD2 CASSYPSSSGGSSYNEQFF TGTGCCAGCAGTTACCCCTCCTCTAGCGGGGGGAGCTCCTACAATGAGCAGTTCTTC
once TRBJ1-2 TRBV29-1 TRBD1 CSVGPLGQSLWIDYGYTF TGCAGCGTTGGGCCCTTGGGACAGAGCCTATGGATTGACTATGGCTACACCTTC
- TRBJ1-2 TRBV6-6 - CASKGDGYTF TGTGCCAGCAAGGGGGATGGCTACACCTTC
- TRBJ2-5 TRBV7-2 - CASSLSLGETQYF TGTGCCAGCAGCTTAAGCCTAGGGGAGACCCAGTACTTC
few TRBJ1-1 TRBV19 - CASSRQRSNTEAFF TGTGCCAGTAGTAGGCAGAGGTCGAACACTGAAGCTTTCTTT
- TRBJ2-3 TRBV5-1 - CASSLTSSADTQYF TGCGCCAGCAGCTTGACCTCCTCCGCAGATACGCAGTATTTT
- TRBJ1-6 TRBV27 - CASSFTGDVYNSPLHF TGTGCCAGCAGTTTTACAGGTGACGTCTATAATTCACCCCTCCACTTT
- TRBJ1-5 TRBV9 - CASSVGQGNQPQHF TGTGCCAGCAGCGTAGGACAGGGCAATCAGCCCCAGCATTTT
few TRBJ2-1 TRBV27 TRBD1 CASRRTGAYNEQFF TGTGCCAGCAGAAGGACAGGCGCTTACAATGAGCAGTTCTTC
- TRBJ1-2 TRBV27 TRBD1 CASSLGTGGYGYTF TGTGCCAGCAGTTTAGGAACAGGGGGCTATGGCTACACCTTC
- TRBJ2-3 TRBV2 TRBD2 CASSPTSGGPGDTQYF TGTGCCAGCAGTCCTACTAGCGGGGGGCCGGGAGATACGCAGTATTTT
- TRBJ2-7 TRBV29-1 - CSVEVRGSYEQYF TGCAGCGTTGAAGTCAGGGGTTCCTACGAGCAGTACTTC
- TRBJ2-7 TRBV6-5 TRBD1 CASSLRQGYEQYF TGTGCCAGCAGTCTCAGACAGGGCTACGAGCAGTACTTC